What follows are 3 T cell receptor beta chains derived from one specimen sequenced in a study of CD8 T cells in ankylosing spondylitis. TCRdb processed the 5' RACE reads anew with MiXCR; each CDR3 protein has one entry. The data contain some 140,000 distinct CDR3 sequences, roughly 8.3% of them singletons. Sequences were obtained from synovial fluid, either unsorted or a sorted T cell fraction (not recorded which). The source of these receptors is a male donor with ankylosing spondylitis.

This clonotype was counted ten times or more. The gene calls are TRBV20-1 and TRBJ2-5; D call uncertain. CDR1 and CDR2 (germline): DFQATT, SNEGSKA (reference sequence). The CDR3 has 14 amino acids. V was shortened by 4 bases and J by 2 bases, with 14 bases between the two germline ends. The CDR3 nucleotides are TGCAGTGCTATCTCCACGCCGGATCAAGAGACCCAGTACTTC. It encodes CSAISTPDQETQYF.

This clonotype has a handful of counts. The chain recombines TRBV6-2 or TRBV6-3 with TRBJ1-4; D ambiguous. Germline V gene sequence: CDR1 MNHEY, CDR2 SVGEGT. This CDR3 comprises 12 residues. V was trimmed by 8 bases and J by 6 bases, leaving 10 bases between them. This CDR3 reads CASETGDEKLFF. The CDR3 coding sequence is TGTGCCAGCGAAACGGGAGATGAAAAACTGTTTTTT.

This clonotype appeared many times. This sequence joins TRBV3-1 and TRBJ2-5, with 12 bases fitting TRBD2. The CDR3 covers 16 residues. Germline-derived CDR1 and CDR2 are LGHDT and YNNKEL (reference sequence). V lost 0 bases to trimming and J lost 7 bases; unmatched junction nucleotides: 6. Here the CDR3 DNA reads TGTGCCAGCAGCCAAGATAAGACTAGCGGGAGTATGACCCAGTACTTC. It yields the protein CASSQDKTSGSMTQYF.